The 5 T cell receptor beta chains below come from one sample, sequenced in a study of radiation and T cells in renal cell carcinoma. The protocol was immunoSEQ multiplex PCR, while the TCRdb copy is restricted to in-frame clones and leaves out a portion. The sample lists roughly 14,000 clones, approximately 65% occurring once. Indicated treatment: treatment-naive control, cytoreductive nephrectomy. The sample consisted of tumor tissue, taken from a patient whose treatment was nephrectomy without radiotherapy. Source of these receptors: a man aged 55 to 70 with renal cell carcinoma.

The rearrangement uses TRBV7-3 and TRBJ1-1; the D gene is possibly TRBD1 (5 bases). There are 13 residues in the CDR3. Per germline, CDR1 SGHTA and CDR2 FQGTGA. V was shortened by 5 bases and J by 1 base, with 8 bases between the two germline ends. The chain's CDR3 is CASSLRANTEAFF. CDR3 coding DNA: TGTGCCAGCAGCCTCAGGGCGAACACTGAAGCTTTCTTT.

This clone was seen only a few times. The V call is TRBV28, the J call TRBJ2-1; D is uncertain. The V end lost 3 bases, the J end lost 0 bases, and 12 bases lay between the germline ends. There are 16 residues in the CDR3. CDR1 is MDHEN, CDR2 SYDVKM, per germline. The CDR3 DNA is TGTGCCAGCAGTTTGGTAAGGCAGAGCTCCTACAATGAGCAGTTCTTC. It specifies CASSLVRQSSYNEQFF.

This rearrangement joins TRBV4-3 to TRBJ1-2; D possibly corresponds to TRBD1 (6 bases). From germline, CDR1 is LGHNA and CDR2 YSLEER. With 0 bases removed from V and 6 bases from J, the gap between germline ends came to 8 bases. The CDR3 covers 13 residues. The DNA of the CDR3 is TGCGCCAGCAGCCAAGAGCCAGGGGATGGCTACACCTTC. Its translation is CASSQEPGDGYTF.

The chain is built from TRBV5-1 and TRBJ2-5; maybe TRBD2 (5 bases). CDR3 length: 12 residues. CDR1 and CDR2 from the germline V gene are SGHRS and YFSETQ. V lost 4 bases to trimming and J lost 4 bases, with 8 bases between them. The CDR3 is CASSLGVETQYF. DNA of the CDR3: TGCGCCAGCAGCCTCGGGGTAGAGACCCAGTACTTC.

This rearrangement joins TRBV19 to TRBJ2-1; no definite D call. Germline CDR1 and CDR2: LNHDA and SQIVND (reference sequence). V lost 1 base to trimming and J lost 9 bases, with 7 bases between them. The CDR3 loop spans 12 amino acids. CDR3 residues: CASSIASSEQFF. CDR3 DNA sequence: TGTGCCAGTAGTATAGCCAGTTCTGAGCAGTTCTTC.